Each of the 23 T cell receptor beta chains below was sequenced from the same sample in a study of beta chain features in type 1 diabetes. The isolated RNA, all of it, was reverse transcribed, so expressed TCRB transcripts were what got sequenced. Profiled with immunoSEQ multiplex PCR; TCRdb holds only in-frame clones, not every one. The data contain under 950,000 clones, about 17% of them seen just once; the ten biggest clones take up about 0.02%. The sample comprised naive CD4+ T cells from blood. These TCRs come from a woman aged 18-29 years in good health.

The chain is built from TRBV7-2 and TRBJ1-1; weak D call: TRBD1 (6 bases). Germline V CDR1 and CDR2: SGHTA, FQGNSA. The length of the CDR3 is 13 residues. Trimming removed 6 bases from V and 4 bases from J, with 12 bases in between. This chain's CDR3 is CASRYREGTEAFF. The DNA of the CDR3 is TGTGCCAGCAGATACAGGGAGGGCACTGAAGCTTTCTTT.

This clone was observed a few times. A read error may explain this, as a much larger clone is one base away. Other DNA sequences in the same sample also yield this CDR3. V usage is TRBV7-9 and J usage is TRBJ2-3; D uncertain. The V gene's germline CDR1 is SEHNR and CDR2 FQNEAQ (reference sequence). The CDR3 covers 11 residues. With 5 bases removed from V and 2 bases from J, the gap between germline ends came to 2 bases. As DNA, the CDR3 is TGTGCCAGCAGCGACACAGATACGCAGTATTTT. Translation: CASSDTDTQYF.

In its sample, this clone was seen a few times. V usage is TRBV5-4 and J usage is TRBJ2-5, with a possible D match to TRBD2 (5 bases). The CDR3 is 14 amino acids. Between the trimmed V and J ends, which lost 4 bases and 4 bases, there was a span of 14 bases. Germline loops: CDR1 SGHNT, CDR2 YYREEE (reference sequence). CDR3 nucleotides: TGTGCCAGCAGCCTACGGGATATGACAGAGACCCAGTACTTC. Its translation: CASSLRDMTETQYF. Full variable domain (rest looked up from reference TRBV5-4 and TRBJ2-5): ETGVTQSPTHLIKTRGQQVTLRCSSQSGHNTVSWYQQALGQGPQFIFQYYREEENGRGNFPPRFSGLQFPNYSSELNVNALELDDSALYLCASSLRDMTETQYFGPGTRLLVL.

This clone was counted a single time. Here the CDR3 DNA reads TGTGCCAGCAGCTTAGCGGCGGGAGTGTACAATGAGCAGTTCTTC. This sequence encodes CASSLAAGVYNEQFF. The chain uses TRBV11-2 and TRBJ2-1; 7 positions match TRBD2. The CDR3 is made up of 15 amino acids. From germline, CDR1 is SGHAT and CDR2 FQNNGV. Trimming at V came to 1 base and at J to 4 bases, leaving 4 bases not matched to a gene.

As to this clone: The same CDR3 is also encoded by other DNA sequences in this sample. The chain combines TRBV5-1 with TRBJ1-5; D call uncertain. CDR1 and CDR2 from the germline V gene are SGHRS and YFSETQ. The CDR3 consists of 14 residues. The V and J ends lost 3 bases and 0 bases respectively, with 7 bases between them. CDR3 nucleotides: TGCGCCAGCAGCTCGGGAGATAGCAATCAGCCCCAGCATTTT. This codes for CASSSGDSNQPQHF.

This clone was picked up a small number of times. Distinct nucleotide sequences in the sample also encode this CDR3. The chain recombines TRBV20-1 with TRBJ2-5; D call uncertain. CDR3 length: 11 amino acids. V lost 3 bases and J lost 4, with 6 bases in between. The germline gives CDR1 DFQATT, CDR2 SNEGSKA (reference sequence). CDR3 loop: CSARGSETQYF. The CDR3 DNA reads as TGCAGTGCTAGGGGTTCAGAGACCCAGTACTTC.

This clone was recorded a few times. This chain's CDR3 is CASSSRDRESNQPQHF. CDR3 coding DNA: TGTGCCAGCTCATCTCGGGACAGGGAGAGCAATCAGCCCCAGCATTTT. V gene TRBV18 combines with J gene TRBJ1-5; 9 nucleotides align to TRBD1. With V trimmed by 5 bases and J by 1 base, 6 bases remained unmatched. The CDR3 totals 16 residues. From germline, CDR1 is KGHSH and CDR2 LQKENI.

This clone has just a few counts. The DNA of the CDR3 is TGTGCCAGCTCACCAAGCGTGACAGGGACAGATACGCAGTATTTT. This encodes CASSPSVTGTDTQYF. The chain joins TRBV18 to TRBJ2-3; TRBD1 matches 7 bases. V lost 2 bases, J lost 3 bases, and 5 bases stayed unmatched. CDR1 KGHSH and CDR2 LQKENI come from the germline V gene. The CDR3 consists of 15 residues.

This clone was recorded a few times. The chain recombines TRBV28 with TRBJ2-1, with D unclear. V dropped 7 bases and J dropped 0 bases, with 10 bases sitting between them. This CDR3 is built from 14 residues. The germline V gene has CDR1 MDHEN and CDR2 SYDVKM. The CDR3 DNA reads as TGTGCCAGCATGTATGAGAGCTCCTACAATGAGCAGTTCTTC. Translating it yields CASMYESSYNEQFF.

The rearrangement links TRBV27 to TRBJ1-5, with D possibly being TRBD1 (5 bases). V was trimmed by 3 bases and J by 6 bases, leaving 9 bases between them. The germline CDR1 and CDR2 sequences are MNHEY and SMNVEV (reference sequence). The CDR3 has 13 residues. The CDR3 nucleotides read TGTGCCAGCAGTTTTCGGGGCCGTCAGCCCCAGCATTTT. Amino acid sequence: CASSFRGRQPQHF.

The chain links TRBV4-2 to TRBJ2-1, with TRBD2 as a possible D gene (6 bases). V lost 3 bases to trimming and J lost 8 bases, with 17 bases between them. CDR1 is LGHNA and CDR2 is YNFKEQ in the germline V gene. The CDR3 has 15 amino acids. The CDR3 region is CASSQPGLRQDEQFF. CDR3 DNA sequence: TGTGCCAGCAGCCAGCCGGGACTCAGGCAGGATGAGCAGTTCTTC.

In its sample, this clone was seen a few times. This chain connects TRBV4-2 to TRBJ2-3; D is perhaps TRBD2 (6 bases). This CDR3 is built from 14 residues. Per germline, CDR1 LGHNA and CDR2 YNFKEQ. Trimming stripped 2 bases from V and 4 bases from J, with 10 bases between. CDR3 DNA: TGTGCCAGCAGCCAAACGGGAGTGGCAGATACGCAGTATTTT. The encoded protein is CASSQTGVADTQYF.

CDR3 region: CASSLKLAASTDTQYF. DNA of the CDR3: TGTGCCAGCAGCTTAAAACTAGCGGCTAGCACAGATACGCAGTATTTT. This chain uses TRBV13 with TRBJ2-3; 8 bases agree with TRBD2. CDR1 and CDR2 (germline): PRHDT, FYEKMQ (reference sequence). V shed 2 bases and J 0 bases; nucleotides not matched to a gene: 4. The CDR3 extends over 16 amino acids.

This clone showed up just a few times. The CDR3 nucleotides are TGTGCCAGCAGGCCTGACAGAATTGCTTCCTACGAGCAGTACTTC. Protein product: CASRPDRIASYEQYF. The V gene is TRBV27, the J gene TRBJ2-7; tentatively, D is TRBD1 (5 bases). V gave up 6 bases and J gave up 1 base, with 16 bases separating them. Looked up from germline, CDR1 is MNHEY and CDR2 is SMNVEV (reference sequence). The CDR3 extends over 15 amino acids.

This chain connects TRBV5-4 to TRBJ2-2, with D perhaps assigned TRBD1 or TRBD2 (5 bases each). The germline V gene encodes CDR1 SGHNT and CDR2 YYREEE (reference sequence). CDR3 length: 13 amino acids. V lost 3 bases and J 6 bases, leaving 9 bases between the germline ends. The CDR3 sequence: CASSSRGPGELFF. The CDR3, as DNA: TGTGCCAGCAGCTCGAGGGGTCCCGGGGAGCTGTTTTTT.

This clone has a handful of counts. CDR3 in DNA: TGTGCCATCAGCTGCGACGGGTGCTATGGCTACACCTTC. Translation gives CAISCDGCYGYTF. This sequence joins TRBV10-3 and TRBJ1-2; no reliable D call. This CDR3 contains 13 residues. Trimming stripped 6 bases from V and 4 bases from J, with 12 bases between. Germline CDR1 ENHRY, CDR2 SYGVKD.

This chain connects TRBV6-1 to TRBJ2-2, with D perhaps TRBD1 (5 bases). Trimming stripped 6 bases from V and 4 bases from J, with 15 bases between. The CDR3 covers 15 residues. CDR1 is MNHNS and CDR2 is SASEGT in the germline V gene. The CDR3 region has the DNA TGTGCCAGCAGCCCGCCACAGGATTTCACCGGGGAGCTGTTTTTT. As protein: CASSPPQDFTGELFF.

The rearrangement links TRBV7-2 to TRBJ1-5; 7 bases are shared with TRBD1. The CDR3 is 16 amino acids. Germline V gene lookup returns CDR1 SGHTA and CDR2 FQGNSA. With V trimmed by 1 base and J by 6 bases, 9 bases remained unmatched. CDR3 sequence reads: CASSLVGTGATQPQHF. The CDR3 DNA reads as TGTGCCAGCAGCTTAGTGGGAACAGGGGCTACTCAGCCCCAGCATTTT.

The CDR3 DNA reads as TGTCTCGAGAGGGGGCTAAATGAGCAGTTCTTC. Translation: CLERGLNEQFF. V and J are TRBV7-9 and TRBJ2-1, with 7 bases identical to TRBD1. Germline-derived CDR1 and CDR2 are SEHNR and FQNEAQ (reference sequence). The CDR3 is 11 residues long.

This clone was recorded a few times. At one end the junction does not follow the germline gene, possibly because of a read error. At the DNA level, this CDR3 is encoded by other sequences in the same sample as well. The chain is built from TRBV29-1 and TRBJ1-1; TRBD1 matches 8 bases. Germline V lookup: CDR1 SQVTM, CDR2 ANQGSEA. CDR3 length: 13 amino acids. CDR3 amino acids: CSVEGQGNTEAFF. CDR3 nucleotides: TGCAGCGTCGAAGGACAGGGGAACACTGAAGCTTTCTTT.

A few counts support this clone. The chain joins TRBV6-1 to TRBJ1-4; D is possibly TRBD1 (5 bases). Trimming pared 3 bases from V and 8 bases from J, leaving 16 bases between. In germline, CDR1 is MNHNS, CDR2 SASEGT. CDR3 size: 15 residues. For the CDR3, the DNA is TGTGCCAGCAGTGAGTGGCAGGGTAGGGACGAAAAACTGTTTTTT. Translated: CASSEWQGRDEKLFF.

This chain connects TRBV5-1 to TRBJ1-1; D uncertain. The CDR3 is made up of 12 amino acids. V dropped 0 bases and J dropped 3 bases, with 3 bases sitting between them. The germline CDR1 and CDR2 sequences are SGHRS and YFSETQ. In DNA form, the CDR3 reads TGCGCCAGCAGCTTGGGTCACACTGAAGCTTTCTTT. It translates to CASSLGHTEAFF.

This chain joins TRBV7-3 and TRBJ2-6, with D possibly matching TRBD1 (5 bases). The V end lost 2 bases, the J end lost 0 bases, and 14 bases lay between the germline ends. The length of the CDR3 is 18 residues. Germline V gene lookup returns CDR1 SGHTA and CDR2 FQGTGA. The CDR3 bases are TGTGCCAGCAGCTTACAGGGAAGAAAACTCTCTGGGGCCAACGTCCTGACTTTC. Its translation is CASSLQGRKLSGANVLTF.